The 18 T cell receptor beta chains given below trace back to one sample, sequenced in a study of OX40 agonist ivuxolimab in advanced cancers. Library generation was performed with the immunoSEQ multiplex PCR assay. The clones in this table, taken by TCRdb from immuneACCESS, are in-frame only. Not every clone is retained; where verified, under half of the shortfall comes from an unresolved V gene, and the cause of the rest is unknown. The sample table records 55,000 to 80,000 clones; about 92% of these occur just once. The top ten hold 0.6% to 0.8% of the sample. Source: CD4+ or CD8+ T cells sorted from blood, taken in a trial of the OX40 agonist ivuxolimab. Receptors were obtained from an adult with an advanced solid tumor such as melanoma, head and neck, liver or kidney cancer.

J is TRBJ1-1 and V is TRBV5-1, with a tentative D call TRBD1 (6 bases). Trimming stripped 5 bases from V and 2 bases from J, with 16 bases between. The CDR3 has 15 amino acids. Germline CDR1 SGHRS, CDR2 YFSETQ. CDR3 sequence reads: CASSERAGANTEAFF. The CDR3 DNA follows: TGCGCCAGCAGTGAACGGGCGGGGGCTAACACTGAAGCTTTCTTT.

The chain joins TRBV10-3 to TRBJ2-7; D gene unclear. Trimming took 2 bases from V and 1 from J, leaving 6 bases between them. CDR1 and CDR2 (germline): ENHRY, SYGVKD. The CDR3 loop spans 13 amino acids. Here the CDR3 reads CAISESRSYEQYF. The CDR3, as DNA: TGTGCCATCAGTGAGAGTCGGTCCTACGAGCAGTACTTC.

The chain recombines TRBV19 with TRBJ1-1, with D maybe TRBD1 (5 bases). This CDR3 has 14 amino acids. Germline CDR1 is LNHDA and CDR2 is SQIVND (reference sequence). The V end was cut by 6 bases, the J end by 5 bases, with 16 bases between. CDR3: CASRGVWETTEAFF. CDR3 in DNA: TGTGCCAGTAGGGGGGTTTGGGAGACGACTGAAGCTTTCTTT.

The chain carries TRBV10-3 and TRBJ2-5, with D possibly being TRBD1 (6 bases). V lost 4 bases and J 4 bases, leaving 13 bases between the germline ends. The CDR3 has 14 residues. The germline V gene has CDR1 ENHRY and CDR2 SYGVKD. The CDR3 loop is CAISGAGVRETQYF. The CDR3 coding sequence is TGTGCCATCAGTGGAGCAGGGGTCCGAGAGACCCAGTACTTC.

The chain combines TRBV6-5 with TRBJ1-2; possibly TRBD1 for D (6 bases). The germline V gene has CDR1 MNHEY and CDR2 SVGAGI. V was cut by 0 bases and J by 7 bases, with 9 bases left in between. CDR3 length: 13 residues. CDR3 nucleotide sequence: TGTGCCAGCAGTTACTCGACAGGAGGTGGCTACACCTTC. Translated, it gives CASSYSTGGGYTF.

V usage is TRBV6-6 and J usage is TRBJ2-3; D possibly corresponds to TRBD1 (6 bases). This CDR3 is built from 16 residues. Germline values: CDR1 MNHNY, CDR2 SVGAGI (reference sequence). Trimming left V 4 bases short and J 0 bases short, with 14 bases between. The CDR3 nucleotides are TGTGCCAGCAGTTTCCCCGGGACATCTAGCACAGATACGCAGTATTTT. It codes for CASSFPGTSSTDTQYF.

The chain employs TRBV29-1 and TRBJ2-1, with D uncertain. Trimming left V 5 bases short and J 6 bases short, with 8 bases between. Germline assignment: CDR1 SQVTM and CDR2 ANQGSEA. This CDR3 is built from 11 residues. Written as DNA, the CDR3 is TGCAGCGTTTTCTTGGCCAATGAGCAGTTCTTC. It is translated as CSVFLANEQFF.

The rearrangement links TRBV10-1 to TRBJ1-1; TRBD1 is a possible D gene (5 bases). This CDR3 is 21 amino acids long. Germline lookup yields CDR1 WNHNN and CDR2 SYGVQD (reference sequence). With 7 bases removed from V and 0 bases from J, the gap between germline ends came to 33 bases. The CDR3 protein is CASTRLGGDPSIPLMNTEAFF. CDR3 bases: TGCGCCAGCACTCGACTGGGGGGGGACCCGAGCATACCACTCATGAACACTGAAGCTTTCTTT.

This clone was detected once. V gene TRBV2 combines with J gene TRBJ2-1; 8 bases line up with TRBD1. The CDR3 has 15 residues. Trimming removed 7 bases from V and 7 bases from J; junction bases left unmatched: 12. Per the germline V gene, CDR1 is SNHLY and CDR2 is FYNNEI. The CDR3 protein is CASTRQGRTGNEQFF. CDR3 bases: TGTGCCAGCACTAGACAGGGGAGGACTGGAAATGAGCAGTTCTTC.

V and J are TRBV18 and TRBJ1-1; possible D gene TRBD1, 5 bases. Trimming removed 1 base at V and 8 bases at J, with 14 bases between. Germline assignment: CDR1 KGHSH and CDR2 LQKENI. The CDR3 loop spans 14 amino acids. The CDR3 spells CASSPRGHPGEAFF. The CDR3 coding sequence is TGTGCCAGCTCACCACGAGGACACCCGGGAGAAGCTTTCTTT.

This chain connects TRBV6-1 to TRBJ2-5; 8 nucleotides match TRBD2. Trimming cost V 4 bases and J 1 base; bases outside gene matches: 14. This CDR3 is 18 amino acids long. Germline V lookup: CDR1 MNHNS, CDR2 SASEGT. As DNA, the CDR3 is TGTGCCAGCAGTGCCTTAGCGGGACCGACCTCAAGCCAAGAGACCCAGTACTTC. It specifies CASSALAGPTSSQETQYF.

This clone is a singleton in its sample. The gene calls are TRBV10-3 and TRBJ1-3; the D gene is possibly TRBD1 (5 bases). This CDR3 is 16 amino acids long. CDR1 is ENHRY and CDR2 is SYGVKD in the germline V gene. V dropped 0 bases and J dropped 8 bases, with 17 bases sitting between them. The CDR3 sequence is CAISESRAAQGYTIYF. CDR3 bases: TGTGCCATCAGTGAGTCTAGGGCGGCCCAGGGATACACCATATATTTT.

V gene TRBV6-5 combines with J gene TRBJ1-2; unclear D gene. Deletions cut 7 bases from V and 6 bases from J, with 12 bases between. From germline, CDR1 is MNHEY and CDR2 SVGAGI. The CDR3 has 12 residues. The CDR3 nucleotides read TGTGCCAGCACTAGCGGGATCCATGGCTACACCTTC. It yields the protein CASTSGIHGYTF.

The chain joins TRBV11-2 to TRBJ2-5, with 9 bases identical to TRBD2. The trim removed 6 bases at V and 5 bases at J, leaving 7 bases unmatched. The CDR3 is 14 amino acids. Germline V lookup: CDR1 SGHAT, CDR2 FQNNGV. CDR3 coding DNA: TGTGCCAGCAGAAAGGCGGGGGGGCGTGAGACCCAGTACTTC. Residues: CASRKAGGRETQYF.

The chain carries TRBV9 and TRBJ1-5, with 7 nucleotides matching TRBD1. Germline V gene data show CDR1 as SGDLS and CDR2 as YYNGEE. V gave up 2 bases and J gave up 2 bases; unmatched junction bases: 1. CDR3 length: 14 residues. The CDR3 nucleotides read TGTGCCAGCAGCGTCGGACAGGGCAATCAGCCCCAGCATTTT. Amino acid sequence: CASSVGQGNQPQHF.

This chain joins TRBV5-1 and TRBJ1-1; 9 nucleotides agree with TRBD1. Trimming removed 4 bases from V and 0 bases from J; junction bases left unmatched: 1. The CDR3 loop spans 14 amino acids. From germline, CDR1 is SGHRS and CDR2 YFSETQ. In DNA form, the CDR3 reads TGCGCCAGCAGCAGGACAGGGGTGAACACTGAAGCTTTCTTT. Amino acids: CASSRTGVNTEAFF. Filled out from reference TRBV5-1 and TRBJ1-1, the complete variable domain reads KAGVTQTPRYLIKTRGQQVTLSCSPISGHRSVSWYQQTPGQGLQFLFEYFSETQRNKGNFPGRFSGRQFSNSRSEMNVSTLELGDSALYLCASSRTGVNTEAFFGQGTRLTVV.

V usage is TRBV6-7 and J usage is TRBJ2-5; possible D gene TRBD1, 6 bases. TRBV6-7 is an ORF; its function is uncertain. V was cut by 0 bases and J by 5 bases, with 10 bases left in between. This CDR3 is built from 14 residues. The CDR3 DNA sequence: TGTGCCAGCAGTTACTCGACAGGTCCCGAGACCCAGTACTTC. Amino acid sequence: CASSYSTGPETQYF.

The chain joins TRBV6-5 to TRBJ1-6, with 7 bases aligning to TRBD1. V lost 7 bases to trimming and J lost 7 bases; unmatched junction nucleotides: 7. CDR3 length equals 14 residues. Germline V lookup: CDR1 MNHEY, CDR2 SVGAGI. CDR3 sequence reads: CASIGGQPNSPLHF. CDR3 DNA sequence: TGTGCCAGCATCGGGGGACAGCCAAATTCACCCCTCCACTTT.